This entry is about one TCR beta chain. This clonotype was picked up many times. Its antigen is not yet known. Base qualities are not at hand, and no much larger clone is one base apart. This specimen belongs to a study of CD8 T cells in ankylosing spondylitis (dated by TCRdb to about 2017). About the full investigation: To find TCR variants linked to disease, the study profiled T cell receptor beta repertoires in ankylosing spondylitis patients and healthy donors. In total, the full study cohort was made up of some 110 healthy donors and about two dozen ankylosing spondylitis patients. Peripheral blood was sampled, and synovial fluid was additionally collected from ankylosing spondylitis patients.

Study-level results and caveats: The disease-linked clones were reported to be significantly enriched in matched synovial fluid samples from ankylosing spondylitis patients. Some motif variants had previously been reported in the synovial fluid and blood of reactive arthritis patients, which suggests shared mechanisms of disease initiation. Blood from ankylosing spondylitis patients appeared to be characterized by a TCR beta motif composed of about eight highly homologous amino acid variants. The disease-linked clones showed a CD8+ phenotype and occurred at relatively low frequencies in peripheral blood.

The run used an Illumina HiSeq 2500. Quantitative 5'-RACE with molecular barcodes was the method used to prepare the TCR beta libraries. The authors' pipeline ran thus. Disease-linked TCR variants were identified with a new computational method built on a probabilistic model of VDJ rearrangement. The public reads were reanalyzed by TCRdb: fastp trimming at Q25, MiXCR alignment, in-frame beta chains only. A single entry per CDR3 protein holds the most common genes and DNA from its merged rows. TCRdb, rather than the study authors, made the V and J calls. Within this sample are under 250,000 distinct CDR3 sequences, with around 11% of them counted one time only. Clones ranked in the top ten supply 6% to 8% of the sample. The specimen sequenced was blood, either unsorted or a sorted T cell fraction (not recorded which). This clonotype was sampled from a male donor with ankylosing spondylitis or in good health (not recorded which).

The nucleotide sequence reads TGCAGTGCTAGCGGGACAGTAGGAAGAAATCAGCCCCAGCATTTT. Its protein product is CSASGTVGRNQPQHF. The V and J segments used are TRBV20-1 and TRBJ1-5; TRBD1 matches 7 bases in the middle. Ends trimmed: V by 3 bases, J by 4 bases; bases unmatched to a gene: 9. Looking up the germline V gene (reference sequence) yields CDR1 DFQATT and CDR2 SNEGSKA. Including the terminal cysteine and phenylalanine, the CDR3 comprises 15 residues. This entry keeps only the CDR3 DNA: 45 bases, framed from base 1.